Sequencing of this T cell receptor (beta chain) was carried out in a study of blood T cell repertoires in COVID-19. In the study overall: Material from acute and convalescent COVID-19 was sourced from the United States, Italy and Spain.

Original processing methods: Estimated nucleated cell counts came from reference gene primer amplification. This table comes from immunoSEQ multiplex PCR, and its TCRdb copy is limited to in-frame clones, with some not included. The V and J calls and clone size are taken from that table; D and trimming were inferred from the DNA. The table has about 140,000 clones, around 87% seen once. Participant reports of clinical history set cohort assignment. Recovery meant two consecutive negative NP/OP PCR tests, professional clearance, or resolved symptoms. After removal of 4 bases from V and 2 bases from J, the junction contained 2 bases not matched to a gene. Germline assignment: CDR1 MNHEY and CDR2 SVGAGI. The CDR3 sequence is 13 residues long.

This chain uses TRBV6-5 with TRBJ2-7; 7 nucleotides agree with TRBD1. Sequencing used PBMCs or T cells enriched from blood (not recorded which). This receptor was obtained from a man aged 55 to 70 who had recovered from COVID-19. CDR3 DNA sequence: TGTGCCAGCAGTTTGACAGGGCCCTACGAGCAGTACTTC. It specifies CASSLTGPYEQYF.